This is a list of T cell receptor beta chains from one sample in a study of monozygotic twins with inflammatory bowel disease. TCRdb reprocessed the 5' RACE reads; each CDR3 protein has one entry and no DNA is given. Its clone listing holds around 220,000 distinct CDR3 sequences. Sequencing was done on a sample of blood. The receptors derive from a human donor with ulcerative colitis or Crohn's disease, or a healthy co-twin of an affected twin (not recorded which). CDR3s include the opening cysteine and the closing phenylalanine or tryptophan.

cdr3_aa j_call v_call
CASSRSQGTYTGELFF TRBJ2-2 TRBV3-1
CASSLSGENTGELFF TRBJ2-2 TRBV5-1
CSVTPTSEWETQYF TRBJ2-5 TRBV20-1
CASSLLSSPNEKLFF TRBJ1-4 TRBV9
CASSQDQVLTGQYF TRBJ2-7 TRBV4-3
CSVIGGSSYNEQFF TRBJ2-1 TRBV29-1
CATQTGYGYTEAFF TRBJ1-1 TRBV6-1
CASSLSQGAEAFF TRBJ1-1 TRBV27
CASSLGSNSPLHF TRBJ1-6 TRBV12-3/TRBV12-4
CASSQGPRAAGELFF TRBJ2-2 TRBV4-3
CASSLRRGASYEQYF TRBJ2-7 TRBV27
CASSSQPNTEAFF TRBJ1-1 TRBV7-2
CASSLEGGTGQETQYF TRBJ2-5 TRBV5-1
CAGSQDRVRPLHF TRBJ1-6 TRBV28
CAHTSADRLNTEAFF TRBJ1-1 TRBV6-1
CASSTSGWVNTEAFF TRBJ1-1 TRBV19
CASSIGANQPQHF TRBJ1-5 TRBV19
CASSLKLSQGTNEKLFF TRBJ1-4 TRBV5-1
CASKLGAPNTEAFF TRBJ1-1 TRBV6-2/TRBV6-3
CASSIGAVYSYNEQFF TRBJ2-1 TRBV19
CASSYADQPQHF TRBJ1-5 TRBV6-6
CASSTPGGGEKLFF TRBJ1-4 TRBV18
CSARDFVGTSAADTQYF TRBJ2-3 TRBV20-1
CASSQDIQTAYEQYF TRBJ2-7 TRBV14